This TCR beta chain was captured in a study of blood T cells in healthy people across ages. The germline V and J ends were trimmed by 3 bases and 5 bases, with 17 bases remaining between them. Germline assignment: CDR1 LNHDA and CDR2 SQIVND (reference sequence). The CDR3 runs to 16 residues. Alongside a J-beta primer mix, a sample-barcoded 5' primer served in a second PCR lasting about 6 to 12 cycles. TCRdb ran MiXCR on the 5' RACE reads and lists one entry per CDR3 protein. The sample lists about 1.6 million distinct CDR3 sequences, roughly a third occurring once. The TCR sequence derives from a woman younger than 45 in good health. V usage is TRBV19 and J usage is TRBJ2-1; D is perhaps TRBD1 or TRBD2 (5 bases each). Input material: blood. Here the CDR3 reads CASSIFGTTSNNEQFF. For the CDR3, the DNA is TGTGCCAGTAGTATCTTCGGGACGACATCAAACAATGAGCAGTTCTTC.